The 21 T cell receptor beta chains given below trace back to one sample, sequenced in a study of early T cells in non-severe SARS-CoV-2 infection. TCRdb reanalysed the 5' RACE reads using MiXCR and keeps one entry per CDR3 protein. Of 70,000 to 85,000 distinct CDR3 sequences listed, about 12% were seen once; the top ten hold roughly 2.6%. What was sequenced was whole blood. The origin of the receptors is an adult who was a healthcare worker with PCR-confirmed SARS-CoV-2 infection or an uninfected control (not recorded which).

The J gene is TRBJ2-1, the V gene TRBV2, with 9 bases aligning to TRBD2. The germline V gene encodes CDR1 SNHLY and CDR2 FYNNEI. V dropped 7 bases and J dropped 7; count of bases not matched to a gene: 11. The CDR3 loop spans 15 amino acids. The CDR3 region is CASNPTSGISNEQFF. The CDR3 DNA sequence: TGTGCCAGCAATCCGACTAGCGGAATTTCAAATGAGCAGTTCTTC.

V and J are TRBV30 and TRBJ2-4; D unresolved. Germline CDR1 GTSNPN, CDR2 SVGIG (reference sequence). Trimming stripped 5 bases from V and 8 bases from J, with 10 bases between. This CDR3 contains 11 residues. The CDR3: CAWGSSDIQYF. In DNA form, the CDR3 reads TGTGCCTGGGGCAGCTCGGACATTCAGTACTTC.

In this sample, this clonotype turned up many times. The DNA for the CDR3 is TGTGCTAGTGGTCCCACAGCTAACTATGGCTACACCTTC. Residues: CASGPTANYGYTF. The V and J genes are TRBV12-5 and TRBJ1-2; D is unclear. Germline V gene lookup returns CDR1 LGHNT and CDR2 FRNRAP. Between the trimmed V and J ends, which lost 5 bases and 0 bases, there was a span of 7 bases. This CDR3 comprises 13 residues.

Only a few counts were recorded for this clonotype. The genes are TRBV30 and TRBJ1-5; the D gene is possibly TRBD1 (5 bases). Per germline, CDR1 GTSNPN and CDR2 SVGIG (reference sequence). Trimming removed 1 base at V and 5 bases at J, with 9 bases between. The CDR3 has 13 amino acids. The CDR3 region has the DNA TGTGCCTGGAGTGCCGGAGGGGATCAGCCCCAGCATTTT. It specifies CAWSAGGDQPQHF.

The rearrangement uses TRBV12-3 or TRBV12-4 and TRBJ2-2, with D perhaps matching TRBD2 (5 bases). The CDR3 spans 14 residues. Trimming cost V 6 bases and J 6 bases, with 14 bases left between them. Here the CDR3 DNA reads TGTGCCAGCAGCAAACTAGGAGAATCCGGGGAGCTGTTTTTT. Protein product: CASSKLGESGELFF.

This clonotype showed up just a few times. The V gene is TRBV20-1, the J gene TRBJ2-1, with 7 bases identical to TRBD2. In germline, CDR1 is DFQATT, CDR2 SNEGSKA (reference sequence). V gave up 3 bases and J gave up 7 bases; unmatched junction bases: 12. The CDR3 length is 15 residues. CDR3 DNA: TGCAGTGCTAGGGGACTATTAGACCCAACTAATGAGCAGTTCTTC. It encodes CSARGLLDPTNEQFF.

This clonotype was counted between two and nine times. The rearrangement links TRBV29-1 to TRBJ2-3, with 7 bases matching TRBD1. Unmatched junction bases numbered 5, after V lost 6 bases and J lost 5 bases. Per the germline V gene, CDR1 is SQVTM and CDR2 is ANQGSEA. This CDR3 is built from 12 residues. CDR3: CSVQQGKDTQYF. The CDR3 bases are TGCAGCGTACAACAGGGGAAAGATACGCAGTATTTT.

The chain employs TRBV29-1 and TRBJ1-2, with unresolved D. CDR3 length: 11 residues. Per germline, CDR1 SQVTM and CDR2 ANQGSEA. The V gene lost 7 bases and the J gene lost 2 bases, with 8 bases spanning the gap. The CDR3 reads CSAAGNYGYTF. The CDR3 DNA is TGCAGCGCGGCGGGGAACTATGGCTACACCTTC.

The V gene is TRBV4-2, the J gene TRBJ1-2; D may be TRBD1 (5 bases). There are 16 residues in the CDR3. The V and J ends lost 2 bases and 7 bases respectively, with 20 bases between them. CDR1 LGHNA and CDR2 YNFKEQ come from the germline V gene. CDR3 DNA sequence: TGTGCCAGCAGCCAACCCACCGGGGCTCGAGTTGGTGGCTACACCTTC. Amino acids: CASSQPTGARVGGYTF.

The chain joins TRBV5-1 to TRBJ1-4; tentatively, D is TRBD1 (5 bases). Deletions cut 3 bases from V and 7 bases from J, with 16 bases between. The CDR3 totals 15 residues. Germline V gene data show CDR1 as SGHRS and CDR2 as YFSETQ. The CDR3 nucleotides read TGCGCCAGCAGCTCTTCAGGGAATGGGGGTGAAAAACTGTTTTTT. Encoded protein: CASSSSGNGGEKLFF. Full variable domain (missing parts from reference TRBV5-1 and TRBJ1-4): KAGVTQTPRYLIKTRGQQVTLSCSPISGHRSVSWYQQTPGQGLQFLFEYFSETQRNKGNFPGRFSGRQFSNSRSEMNVSTLELGDSALYLCASSSSGNGGEKLFFGSGTQLSVL.

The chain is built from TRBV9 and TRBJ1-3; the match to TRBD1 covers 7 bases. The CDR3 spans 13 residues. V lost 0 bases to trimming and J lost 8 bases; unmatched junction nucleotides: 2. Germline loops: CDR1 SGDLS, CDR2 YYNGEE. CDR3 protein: CASSVDTGDTIYF. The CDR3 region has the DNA TGTGCCAGCAGCGTAGATACAGGGGACACCATATATTTT.

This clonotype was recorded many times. CDR3 bases: TGTGCCAGCTCCCCGGGAGGGACTTATAGCAATCAGCCCCAGCATTTT. Protein: CASSPGGTYSNQPQHF. The chain links TRBV18 to TRBJ1-5, with D possibly TRBD1 on 5 matching bases. Germline CDR1 reads KGHSH; CDR2 reads LQKENI. CDR3 length equals 16 residues. V gave up 6 bases and J gave up 0 bases, with 15 bases separating them.

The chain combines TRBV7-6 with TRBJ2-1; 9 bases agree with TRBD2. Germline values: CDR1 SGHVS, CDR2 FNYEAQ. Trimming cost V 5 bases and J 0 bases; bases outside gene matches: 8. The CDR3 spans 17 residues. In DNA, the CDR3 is TGTGCCAGCAGCCTCTTTAGCGGGGGAAGCTCCTACAATGAGCAGTTCTTC. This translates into CASSLFSGGSSYNEQFF.

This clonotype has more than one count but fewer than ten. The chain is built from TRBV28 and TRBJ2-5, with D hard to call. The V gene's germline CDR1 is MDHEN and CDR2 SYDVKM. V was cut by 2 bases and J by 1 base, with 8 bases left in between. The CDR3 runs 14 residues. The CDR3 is CASSLGSRQETQYF. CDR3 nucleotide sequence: TGTGCCAGCAGTTTAGGGTCACGCCAAGAGACCCAGTACTTC.

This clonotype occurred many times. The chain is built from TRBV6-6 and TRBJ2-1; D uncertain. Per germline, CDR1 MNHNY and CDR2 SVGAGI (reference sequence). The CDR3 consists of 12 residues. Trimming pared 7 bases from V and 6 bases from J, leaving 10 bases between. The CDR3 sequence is CASTVGANEQFF. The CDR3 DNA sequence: TGTGCCAGCACCGTTGGAGCCAATGAGCAGTTCTTC.

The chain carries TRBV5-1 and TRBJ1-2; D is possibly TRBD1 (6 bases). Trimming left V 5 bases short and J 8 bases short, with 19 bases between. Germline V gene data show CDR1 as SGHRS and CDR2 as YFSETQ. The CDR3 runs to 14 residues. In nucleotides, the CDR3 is TGCGCCAGCAGGGGACTCGACAGGCCCGGCGGCTACACCTTC. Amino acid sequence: CASRGLDRPGGYTF.

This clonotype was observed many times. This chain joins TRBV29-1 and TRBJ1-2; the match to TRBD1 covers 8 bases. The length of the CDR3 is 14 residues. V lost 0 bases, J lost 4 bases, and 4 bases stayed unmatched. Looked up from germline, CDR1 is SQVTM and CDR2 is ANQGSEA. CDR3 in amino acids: CSVEDTGTGYGYTF. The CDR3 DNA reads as TGCAGCGTTGAAGACACCGGGACAGGCTATGGCTACACCTTC.

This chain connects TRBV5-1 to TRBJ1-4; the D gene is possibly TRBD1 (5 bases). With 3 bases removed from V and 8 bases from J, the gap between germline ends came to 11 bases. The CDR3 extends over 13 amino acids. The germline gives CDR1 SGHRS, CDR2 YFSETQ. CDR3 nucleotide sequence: TGCGCCAGCAGCTCGGGGACGGGAGAAAAACTGTTTTTT. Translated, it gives CASSSGTGEKLFF.

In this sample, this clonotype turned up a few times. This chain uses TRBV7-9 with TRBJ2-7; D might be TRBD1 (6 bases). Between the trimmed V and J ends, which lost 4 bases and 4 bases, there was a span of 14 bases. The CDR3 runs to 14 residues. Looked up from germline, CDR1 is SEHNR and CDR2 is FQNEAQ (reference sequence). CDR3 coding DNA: TGTGCCAGCAGCTCCTCAGGGGCCACGTACGAGCAGTACTTC. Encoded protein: CASSSSGATYEQYF.

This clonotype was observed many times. CDR3 in DNA: TGCGCCAGCAGTGAGTTTAGGGAACCTAACTATGGCTACACCTTC. Translation gives CASSEFREPNYGYTF. This chain joins TRBV10-2 and TRBJ1-2; D is uncertain. The CDR3 covers 15 residues. The germline CDR1 and CDR2 sequences are WSHSY and SAAADI. V lost 1 base and J lost 0, with 9 bases in between.

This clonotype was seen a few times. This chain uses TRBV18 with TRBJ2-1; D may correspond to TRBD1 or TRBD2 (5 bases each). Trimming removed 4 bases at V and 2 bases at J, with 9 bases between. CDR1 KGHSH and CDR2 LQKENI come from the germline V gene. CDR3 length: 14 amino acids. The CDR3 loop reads CASSRGTPYNEQFF. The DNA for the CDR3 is TGTGCCAGCTCACGGGGGACCCCCTACAATGAGCAGTTCTTC. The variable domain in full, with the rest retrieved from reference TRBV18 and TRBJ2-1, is NAGVMQNPRHLVRRRGQEARLRCSPMKGHSHVYWYRQLPEEGLKFMVYLQKENIIDESGMPKERFSAEFPKEGPSILRIQQVVRGDSAAYFCASSRGTPYNEQFFGPGTRLTVL.